These 27 T cell receptor beta chains were all obtained from the same sample, sequenced in a study of T cell repertoires in ileal Crohn's disease. Using immunoSEQ multiplex PCR, the repertoire was profiled, and TCRdb retains in-frame clones only, with some absent. This sample has roughly 7,900 clones, with nearly 95% found just once. The sequenced sample was ileal tissue. All receptors come from an adult with Crohn's disease.

This chain joins TRBV28 and TRBJ2-7; 11 nucleotides align to TRBD2. This CDR3 contains 16 residues. Germline CDR1 reads MDHEN; CDR2 reads SYDVKM. J was trimmed by 0 bases and V by 2 bases; bases with no gene match: 3. CDR3 DNA sequence: TGTGCCAGCAGTTTACACGGACTAGCGGGCTCCTACGAGCAGTACTTC. Its protein is CASSLHGLAGSYEQYF.

The V call is TRBV5-1, the J call TRBJ1-6; D gene unclear. CDR1 and CDR2 (germline): SGHRS, YFSETQ. V was clipped by 0 bases and J by 5 bases, with 9 bases between them. This CDR3 region has 15 residues. CDR3 protein: CASSLAQSDNSPLHF. CDR3 in DNA: TGCGCCAGCAGCTTGGCCCAGTCCGATAATTCACCCCTCCACTTT.

The genes are TRBV15 and TRBJ1-5; D is perhaps TRBD1 (5 bases). The CDR3 consists of 15 residues. V was trimmed by 0 bases and J by 2 bases, leaving 8 bases between them. Germline loops: CDR1 LNHNV, CDR2 YYDKDF (reference sequence). The chain's CDR3 is CATSRDLGGNQPQHF. CDR3 DNA: TGTGCCACCAGCAGAGATCTAGGGGGCAATCAGCCCCAGCATTTT.

The chain combines TRBV6-1 with TRBJ1-5, with 7 bases lining up with TRBD1. V lost 3 bases, J lost 0 bases, and 5 bases stayed unmatched. CDR3 length: 16 residues. Germline V gene lookup returns CDR1 MNHNS and CDR2 SASEGT. CDR3 coding DNA: TGTGCCAGCAGTGAGGGGACAGACTATAGCAATCAGCCCCAGCATTTT. Residues: CASSEGTDYSNQPQHF.

The CDR3 DNA reads TGTGCCAGCAGTCGTAGTGGTGGAGACTCCTACAATGAGCAGTTCTTC. Translating gives CASSRSGGDSYNEQFF. J is TRBJ2-1 and V is TRBV9; D gene uncertain. V lost 5 bases, J lost 0 bases, and 15 bases lay in between. CDR3 length: 16 amino acids. Germline V gene data show CDR1 as SGDLS and CDR2 as YYNGEE.

The DNA of the CDR3 is TGTGCCAGCAGCTCGGGGGGCTATGGCTACACCTTC. Amino acid sequence: CASSSGGYGYTF. The J gene is TRBJ1-2, the V gene TRBV5-4; maybe TRBD1 (5 bases). CDR3 length: 12 amino acids. V gave up 3 bases and J gave up 4 bases, with 7 bases separating them. The germline gives CDR1 SGHNT, CDR2 YYREEE (reference sequence).

V is TRBV28 and J is TRBJ2-7; 7 bases agree with TRBD2. Germline V gene data show CDR1 as MDHEN and CDR2 as SYDVKM. The length of the CDR3 is 13 residues. The ends lost 6 bases at V and 1 base at J; junction bases unmatched: 3. CDR3 protein: CASRRGSSYEQYF. The CDR3 DNA sequence: TGTGCCAGCAGACGCGGGAGTTCCTACGAGCAGTACTTC.

This chain connects TRBV18 to TRBJ2-7, with 7 bases fitting TRBD1. There are 15 residues in the CDR3. V lost 3 bases and J lost 5; bases outside the gene matches: 10. Germline CDR1 and CDR2: KGHSH and LQKENI. The CDR3 protein is CASSPNTGARNEQYF. Here the CDR3 DNA reads TGTGCCAGCTCACCTAATACAGGGGCTCGCAACGAGCAGTACTTC. Supplemented by reference TRBV18 and TRBJ2-7, the full variable domain reads NAGVMQNPRHLVRRRGQEARLRCSPMKGHSHVYWYRQLPEEGLKFMVYLQKENIIDESGMPKERFSAEFPKEGPSILRIQQVVRGDSAAYFCASSPNTGARNEQYFGPGTRLTVT.

V is TRBV4-1 and J is TRBJ1-2; possibly TRBD1 for D (6 bases). The CDR3 loop spans 15 amino acids. The V gene lost 0 bases and the J gene lost 2 bases, with 10 bases spanning the gap. Germline V CDR1 and CDR2: MGHRA, YSYEKL. CDR3 sequence reads: CASSQDPQGNYGYTF. Written as DNA, the CDR3 is TGCGCCAGCAGCCAAGATCCCCAGGGGAACTATGGCTACACCTTC.

V and J are TRBV6-1 and TRBJ2-5, with D unclear. V was clipped by 3 bases and J by 1 base, with 6 bases between them. The germline CDR1 and CDR2 sequences are MNHNS and SASEGT. The CDR3 is 13 amino acids. Here the CDR3 reads CASSDGTQETQYF. The CDR3 DNA sequence: TGTGCCAGCAGTGACGGTACCCAAGAGACCCAGTACTTC.

This clone was seen a handful of times. A junction boundary mismatches the germline segment, possibly from a read error. This rearrangement joins TRBV27 to TRBJ2-1; TRBD2 matches at 8 bases. The length of the CDR3 is 15 residues. Germline CDR1 is MNHEY and CDR2 is SMNVEV (reference sequence). Here the CDR3 reads CASNLPGLVYNEQFF. In DNA form, the CDR3 reads TGTGCCAGCAATTTACCGGGACTAGTTTACAATGAGCAGTTCTTC.

This rearrangement joins TRBV27 to TRBJ2-5; no clear D gene. Near its end, the DNA agrees better with TRBJ2-7, so the J call may be wrong. The CDR3 contains 13 residues. CDR1 and CDR2 from the germline V gene are MNHEY and SMNVEV (reference sequence). The CDR3 is CASSLQASYEQYF. In nucleotides, the CDR3 is TGTGCCAGCAGTTTACAGGCCTCCTACGAGCAGTACTTC.

This clone is a singleton in its sample. This chain links TRBV10-3 with TRBJ1-2, with D unclear. The V and J ends lost 0 bases and 6 bases respectively, with 11 bases between them. The CDR3 loop spans 14 amino acids. The germline V gene encodes CDR1 ENHRY and CDR2 SYGVKD. CDR3 sequence reads: CAISESTSSHGYTF. DNA for the CDR3: TGTGCCATCAGTGAGTCGACAAGTTCTCATGGCTACACCTTC.

This clone was recorded once. The chain is built from TRBV6-6 and TRBJ2-5; a weak D match, TRBD1 (5 bases). The J call may be faulty, since TRBJ2-7 better matches the DNA end. CDR3 size: 15 residues. Germline assignment: CDR1 MNHNY and CDR2 SVGAGI (reference sequence). In DNA form, the CDR3 reads TGTGCCAGCAGTTATACTACAGGTCCCTCCTACGAGCAGTACTTC. This codes for CASSYTTGPSYEQYF.

The chain uses TRBV5-1 and TRBJ2-5; TRBD2 matches at 7 bases. J gave up 5 bases and V 0 bases, and 19 bases lay outside the gene matches. In germline, CDR1 is SGHRS, CDR2 YFSETQ. The CDR3 sequence is 19 residues long. The CDR3: CASSLAGGTGSSGRETQYF. In nucleotides, the CDR3 is TGCGCCAGCAGCTTGGCCGGGGGAACCGGTTCTAGCGGTAGGGAGACCCAGTACTTC.

The J gene is TRBJ2-3, the V gene TRBV7-9; 7 nucleotides line up with TRBD1. The CDR3 has 16 amino acids. From germline, CDR1 is SEHNR and CDR2 FQNEAQ (reference sequence). V shed 5 bases, J shed 2 bases, and the junction held 10 bases outside the gene matches. The CDR3 region is CASSPTGTAATDTQYF. The CDR3, as DNA: TGTGCCAGCAGCCCCACCGGGACAGCTGCCACAGATACGCAGTATTTT.

The chain has TRBV7-9 and TRBJ2-1, with TRBD2 matching 7 bases. The V and J ends lost 3 bases and 8 bases, in that order; junction bases with no gene match: 10. CDR3 size: 15 residues. Germline assignment: CDR1 SEHNR and CDR2 FQNEAQ (reference sequence). The CDR3 nucleotides are TGTGCCAGCAGCTTTCCTAGCGGCAATGATGATGAGCAGTTCTTC. Amino acids: CASSFPSGNDDEQFF.

V usage is TRBV6-1 and J usage is TRBJ1-5, with D unclear. This CDR3 is built from 14 residues. V shed 4 bases and J shed 0 bases, with 7 bases lying between them. The germline V gene has CDR1 MNHNS and CDR2 SASEGT. CDR3 sequence reads: CASSVFNSNQPQHF. CDR3 in DNA: TGTGCCAGCAGTGTTTTCAATAGCAATCAGCCCCAGCATTTT.

The chain employs TRBV12-5 and TRBJ1-2; TRBD1 matches 9 bases. This CDR3 comprises 16 residues. With V trimmed by 5 bases and J by 4 bases, 11 bases remained unmatched. Germline assignment: CDR1 LGHNT and CDR2 FRNRAP. CDR3 DNA: TGTGCTAGTGGTACGGAACAGGGGGCGCGTCGCTATGGCTACACCTTC. Its translation: CASGTEQGARRYGYTF.

This chain uses TRBV23-1 with TRBJ1-5; D is perhaps TRBD1 (5 bases). TRBV23-1 is sorted into the ORF group, with uncertain function. The ends were cut back, 0 bases at V and 3 bases at J, with 24 bases in the middle. The CDR3 covers 20 residues. Here the CDR3 DNA reads TGCGCCAGCAGTCAATCGAGGAGGGACGAGCTTAAACTTTTCAATCAGCCCCAGCATTTT. Amino acids: CASSQSRRDELKLFNQPQHF.

V and J are TRBV5-6 and TRBJ2-5, with D maybe TRBD2 (5 bases). CDR1 and CDR2 (germline): SGHDT, YYEEEE. The CDR3 is made up of 14 amino acids. V lost 0 bases and J 6 bases, leaving 12 bases between the germline ends. This CDR3 reads CASSLGRGAKTQYF. The CDR3 DNA follows: TGTGCCAGCAGCTTGGGTCGGGGAGCGAAGACCCAGTACTTC.

This clone has just one count. The rearrangement joins TRBV27 to TRBJ1-3; 7 bases agree with TRBD1. Germline V CDR1 and CDR2: MNHEY, SMNVEV (reference sequence). Trimming at V came to 8 bases and at J to 0 bases, leaving 10 bases not matched to a gene. CDR3 length: 16 amino acids. CDR3 amino acids: CASGFTGDDSGNTIYF. CDR3 in DNA: TGTGCCAGCGGATTCACAGGGGACGACTCTGGAAACACCATATATTTT.

This clone was observed a few times. The J gene is TRBJ2-7, the V gene TRBV7-9, with 7 bases identical to TRBD1. The CDR3 is 16 amino acids. Germline V CDR1 and CDR2: SEHNR, FQNEAQ (reference sequence). V was pared by 3 bases and J by 4 bases, with 12 bases of the junction left unmatched. DNA of the CDR3: TGTGCCAGCAGCTTCCCTAGACAGGGAAGGAATTACGAGCAGTACTTC. It translates to CASSFPRQGRNYEQYF.

The chain couples TRBV5-1 to TRBJ2-5; tentative D call: TRBD2 (6 bases). The last part of the DNA fits TRBJ2-7 better; the J call may be wrong. Germline CDR1 and CDR2: SGHRS and YFSETQ. This CDR3 spans 15 amino acids. The CDR3 loop is CASSLASGGVDEQYF. The CDR3 nucleotides read TGCGCCAGCAGCTTGGCCAGCGGCGGGGTGGACGAGCAGTACTTC.

This chain uses TRBV6-1 with TRBJ1-1, with unresolved D. Trimming stripped 2 bases from V and 6 bases from J, with 19 bases between. From germline, CDR1 is MNHNS and CDR2 SASEGT. The CDR3 runs 16 residues. The CDR3 nucleotides read TGTGCCAGCAGTGAACCGATGAGGGCAGCTGAACCTGAAGCTTTCTTT. The encoded protein is CASSEPMRAAEPEAFF.

The CDR3 DNA sequence: TGCGCCAGCAAATGGAGGGACTCGTACCAAGAGACCCAGTACTTC. Its translation is CASKWRDSYQETQYF. The chain combines TRBV5-1 with TRBJ2-5; weak D call: TRBD2 (6 bases). CDR1 is SGHRS and CDR2 is YFSETQ in the germline V gene. V was cut by 6 bases and J by 0 bases, with 15 bases left in between. CDR3 length: 15 amino acids. Drawing the rest from reference TRBV5-1 and TRBJ2-5, the complete variable domain is KAGVTQTPRYLIKTRGQQVTLSCSPISGHRSVSWYQQTPGQGLQFLFEYFSETQRNKGNFPGRFSGRQFSNSRSEMNVSTLELGDSALYLCASKWRDSYQETQYFGPGTRLLVL.

The chain recombines TRBV7-3 with TRBJ2-2; D might be TRBD2 (6 bases). V dropped 3 bases and J dropped 5 bases, with 10 bases sitting between them. Germline lookup yields CDR1 SGHTA and CDR2 FQGTGA. This CDR3 has 14 amino acids. The CDR3 is CASSLGLATGELFF. CDR3 in DNA: TGTGCCAGCAGCTTGGGACTCGCGACCGGGGAGCTGTTTTTT.